This TCR beta chain was recovered during a study of blood T cell repertoires in COVID-19 (dated by TCRdb to the early 2020s). Some background on the complete study: The collaborator samples originated in the United States, Italy and Spain and spanned the acute and convalescent phases of COVID-19. A de-identified subject ID, COVID-19 status, age in years and sex were almost always included in the sample metadata. The samples were drawn from two sources: the first 160 participants of the ongoing ImmuneRACE study, and some 1,300 subjects contributed by 6 global collaborators. Where HLA class I and class II types were available, the types were taken from metadata supplied by the sample provider, not from assay-based typing. Deeply sampled blood TCRbeta repertoires from subjects exposed to, actively infected with, or recovered from COVID-19 were included in the dataset. The repertoires were made available in a free public database intended to serve as a resource for research on the immune response to SARS-CoV-2. The prospective study material was composed of cDNA or gDNA derived from T cells, B-cell-depleted T cells, or PBMCs.

Whole blood was collected in K2EDTA tubes by collaborating institutions according to the institutions' own protocols. For TCRbeta analysis, collaborators shipped samples as frozen whole blood, isolated PBMCs, or DNA extracted from either of those sample types. What the authors observed across the whole study: How much clinical and demographic metadata was included differed by source and by participant, and the metadata was provided uncurated.

Points on this clone: Its antigen is still unknown. One base away there is no much larger clone; base qualities are not given.

TCRbeta CDR3 regions were amplified from genomic DNA using the immunoSEQ Assay, a bias-controlled multiplex PCR. Turning to the authors' computational methods: The number of nucleated cells in each sample was estimated by amplification of reference gene primers within the assay. To quantify the absolute abundance of each unique TCRbeta CDR3 rearrangement, sequence reads were collapsed and filtered. For each sample, productive Simpson clonality was calculated as the square root of Simpson's diversity index over productive rearrangements. As stored in TCRdb, this immuneACCESS dataset retains in-frame rearrangements with V and J assigned. A fraction of the clones does not appear; measured against another copy, unresolved V genes explain less than half of the discrepancy, and the remainder lacks a known reason. That table gives V, J and clone size, and the DNA gave D and trimming. Across this sample there are approximately 130,000 clones, with 85% seen only once. 3.9% of the sample is held by the ten biggest clonotypes.

The sample taken for sequencing was peripheral blood. This TCR was recovered from a man aged 55-75 years with acute or convalescent COVID-19.

The DNA sequence reads TGTGCCAGCACAAACAAGAATGGCTACGAGCAGTACTTC. It is translated as CASTNKNGYEQYF. The V gene is TRBV2 and the J gene is TRBJ2-7; the D gene remains uncertain. Measured from the cysteine to the phenylalanine, the CDR3 is 13 residues long. Of all the DNA, just the CDR3 is kept, 39 bases in frame from base 1. For CDR1 and CDR2, the germline V gene lists SNHLY and FYNNEI. The V and J ends are trimmed by 7 bases and 3 bases, leaving 13 bases between them. The variable domain in full, with residues beyond the CDR3 obtained from the reference TRBV2 and TRBJ2-7 genes, is EPEVTQTPSHQVTQMGQEVILRCVPISNHLYFYWYRQILGQKVEFLVSFYNNEISEKSEIFDDQFSVERPDGSNFTLKIRSTKLEDSAMYFCASTNKNGYEQYFGPGTRLTVT.